The next 2 T cell receptor beta chains were all read from a single sample in a study of human T cells and chemical hapten exposure. The sample's time point: pre-sensitization, week 0. Treatment specified: therapeutic diphenylcyclopropenone sensitization with weekly scalp DPC. TCRdb recomputed calls from the RACE reads with MiXCR, one row per CDR3 protein. Counted here are some 39,000 distinct CDR3 sequences, approximately 7.6% occurring once; the ten biggest clones make up 1% to 1.5%. The sample consisted of whole blood, taken in connection with sensitization to the hapten diphenylcyclopropenone (DPC). The receptors come from a woman aged 45-60 years with alopecia areata. Some clones in this sample may be carry-over from other donors' samples.

This clonotype was seen a handful of times. This chain connects TRBV7-2 to TRBJ2-3; 8 nucleotides line up with TRBD2. The CDR3 spans 15 residues. Trimming cost V 5 bases and J 2 bases; bases outside gene matches: 6. The V gene's germline CDR1 is SGHTA and CDR2 FQGNSA. DNA of the CDR3: TGTGCCAGCAGCGAAAGCGGGAGAACCACAGATACGCAGTATTTT. This translates into CASSESGRTTDTQYF.

With regard to this clonotype: A much larger clone sits a single nucleotide away, making a read error possible. The chain has TRBV19 and TRBJ2-5; TRBD1 is a possible D gene (6 bases). Trimming took off 4 bases at V and 2 bases at J, with 17 bases between the two ends. This CDR3 comprises 16 residues. The germline V gene has CDR1 LNHDA and CDR2 SQIVND (reference sequence). CDR3 protein: CASSTSEQGPQETQYF. CDR3 DNA: TGTGCCAGTAGTACGTCCGAACAGGGTCCTCAAGAGACCCAGTACTTC.